Listed here are 11 T cell receptor beta chains from one sample, sequenced in a study of blood T cell repertoires in COVID-19. Sequencing used immunoSEQ multiplex PCR; TCRdb keeps in-frame clones, though not all of them. The sample has tens of thousands of clones, roughly four fifths seen once. Sequenced material: peripheral blood. These receptors were collected from a woman aged 55-75 years with acute or convalescent COVID-19.

CDR3 protein: CASSDGQGARNTEAFF. CDR3 bases: TGTGCCAGCAGTGACGGTCAGGGGGCGCGGAACACTGAAGCTTTCTTT. This chain connects TRBV2 to TRBJ1-1, with TRBD1 matching 8 bases. The CDR3 has 16 residues. From germline, CDR1 is SNHLY and CDR2 FYNNEI. J lost 1 base, V lost 3 bases, and 7 bases had no gene match.

The rearrangement links TRBV2 to TRBJ1-2; 11 bases are a match to TRBD1. The J segment lost 1 base and the V segment lost 6 bases, leaving 1 base of the junction unmatched. From germline, CDR1 is SNHLY and CDR2 FYNNEI. The CDR3 totals 14 residues. The CDR3 spells CASRGTGGNYGYTF. DNA of the CDR3: TGTGCCAGCAGGGGGACAGGGGGTAACTATGGCTACACCTTC.

The chain joins TRBV21-1 to TRBJ2-2; TRBD2, the table's D call, lacks a check against the DNA. TRBV21-1 is noted as a pseudogene. The CDR3 is 19 residues long. The CDR3 region is CASSKDPGTPPLNTGELFF. The DNA for the CDR3 is TGTGCCAGCAGCAAAGACCCGGGGACTCCTCCTTTGAACACCGGGGAGCTGTTTTTT.

This sequence joins TRBV12-1 and TRBJ1-2; the table gives TRBD1 as D, unverified against the DNA. TRBV12-1 is a pseudogene locus. This CDR3 has 17 amino acids. CDR3 amino acids: CASSFEARVDRAYGYTF. The CDR3 nucleotides are TGTGCCAGCAGCTTTGAGGCGCGCGTGGACAGGGCCTATGGCTACACCTTC.

The chain carries TRBV19 and TRBJ1-3; 8 bases map to TRBD1. The CDR3 length is 16 residues. In germline, CDR1 is LNHDA, CDR2 SQIVND (reference sequence). Trimming took 3 bases from V and 0 from J; bases not matched to a gene: 4. CDR3 protein: CASSISGGSSGNTIYF. As DNA, the CDR3 is TGTGCCAGTAGTATCTCAGGGGGCAGCTCTGGAAACACCATATATTTT.

The J gene is TRBJ1-4, the V gene TRBV5-1; D is unclear. The V gene's germline CDR1 is SGHRS and CDR2 YFSETQ. V was cut by 5 bases and J by 5 bases, with 10 bases left in between. The CDR3 contains 13 residues. The CDR3: CASRWQRNEKLFF. CDR3 sequence (DNA): TGCGCCAGCAGATGGCAGAGGAATGAAAAACTGTTTTTT.

The chain has TRBV9 and TRBJ2-3; TRBD1 matches at 9 bases. The CDR3 spans 15 residues. Germline V gives CDR1 SGDLS, CDR2 YYNGEE. After removal of 3 bases from V and 1 base from J, the junction contained 3 bases not matched to a gene. The CDR3 here is CASSERQGGTDTQYF. CDR3 coding DNA: TGTGCCAGCAGCGAGAGACAGGGGGGCACAGATACGCAGTATTTT.

J is TRBJ1-1 and V is TRBV7-8; TRBD1 matches at 8 bases. V gave up 2 bases and J gave up 5 bases; unmatched junction bases: 16. This CDR3 region has 18 residues. CDR1 is SGHVS and CDR2 is FQNEAQ in the germline V gene. The CDR3 DNA reads as TGTGCCAGCAGCTTACTACCCTGGGACAGGTTGAAGAAGACTGAAGCTTTCTTT. It translates to CASSLLPWDRLKKTEAFF. Looking up the rest from reference TRBV7-8 and TRBJ1-1 gives the full variable domain: GAGVSQSPRYKVAKRGQDVALRCDPISGHVSLFWYQQALGQGPEFLTYFQNEAQLDKSGLPSDRFFAERPEGSVSTLKIQRTQQEDSAVYLCASSLLPWDRLKKTEAFFGQGTRLTVV.

The CDR3 DNA reads as TGTGCCAGCAGCTTTTTGGGCTCTGAAGCTTTCTTT. This translates into CASSFLGSEAFF. The rearrangement uses TRBV5-6 and TRBJ1-1; no clear D. V dropped 2 bases and J dropped 6 bases, with 8 bases sitting between them. Germline V CDR1 and CDR2: SGHDT, YYEEEE. The CDR3 runs to 12 residues.

This clone was counted a few times. The chain carries TRBV2 and TRBJ1-1; D might be TRBD1 (5 bases). Germline V gene sequence: CDR1 SNHLY, CDR2 FYNNEI. The V end lost 3 bases, the J end lost 1 base, and 9 bases lay between the germline ends. The CDR3 extends over 14 amino acids. CDR3 residues: CASSDGRGNTEAFF. As DNA, the CDR3 is TGTGCCAGCAGTGATGGTAGGGGGAACACTGAAGCTTTCTTT.

This clone appeared a few times. J is TRBJ1-6 and V is TRBV10-3; D ambiguous. Germline CDR1 reads ENHRY; CDR2 reads SYGVKD. This CDR3 has 15 amino acids. V gave up 0 bases and J gave up 10 bases, with 13 bases separating them. The chain's CDR3 is CAISESSGDGSPLHF. In nucleotides, the CDR3 is TGTGCCATCAGTGAGTCGTCCGGGGATGGCTCACCCCTCCACTTT.